One sample yielded the 32 T cell receptor beta chains listed below, sequenced in a study of OX40 agonist ivuxolimab in advanced cancers. Some clones are missing from TCRdb's copy, which holds only in-frame ones; the method was immunoSEQ multiplex PCR. Of more than 65,000 clones detected, about 85% appear once; the ten largest clones hold roughly 0.8%. The source was CD4+ or CD8+ T cells sorted from blood, collected in a trial of the OX40 agonist ivuxolimab. The receptors here all came from an adult with an advanced solid tumor such as melanoma, head and neck, liver or kidney cancer.

This clone was observed a few times. The chain recombines TRBV7-2 with TRBJ2-1; D gene ambiguous. The germline V and J ends were trimmed by 2 bases and 10 bases, with 6 bases remaining between them. The CDR3 extends over 11 amino acids. Germline V gene data show CDR1 as SGHTA and CDR2 as FQGNSA. The CDR3 reads CASSLSREQFF. In DNA form, the CDR3 reads TGTGCCAGCAGCTTATCTCGAGAGCAGTTCTTC.

CDR3 nucleotide sequence: TGTGCCAGCAGCCGGACCTCTAGCGGAGAGACCCAGTACTTC. Residues: CASSRTSSGETQYF. This chain links TRBV12-1 with TRBJ2-5; the tabulated D call, TRBD2, remains unverified against the DNA. TRBV12-1 is a pseudogene. This CDR3 is 14 amino acids long.

This chain uses TRBV10-3 with TRBJ2-7; D not resolved. Germline CDR1 and CDR2: ENHRY and SYGVKD. CDR3 length: 14 residues. Trimming shortened V by 5 bases and J by 0 bases, and 11 bases separated the two germline ends. The CDR3 DNA sequence: TGTGCCATCAGTTTAACCGGGTACTCCTACGAGCAGTACTTC. Translated: CAISLTGYSYEQYF.

V is TRBV6-5 and J is TRBJ2-7; D call uncertain. The CDR3 has 14 residues. Germline V gene sequence: CDR1 MNHEY, CDR2 SVGAGI. The V gene lost 0 bases and the J gene lost 0 bases, with 6 bases spanning the gap. CDR3 sequence (DNA): TGTGCCAGCAGTTACTCGAGGAGCTCCTACGAGCAGTACTTC. Its translation: CASSYSRSSYEQYF.

The chain is built from TRBV5-1 and TRBJ2-3; D ambiguous. Germline V CDR1 and CDR2: SGHRS, YFSETQ. With 4 bases removed from V and 4 bases from J, the gap between germline ends came to 13 bases. The CDR3 covers 14 residues. The CDR3 region has the DNA TGCGCCAGCAGCCATTTAAACCCGGCAGATACGCAGTATTTT. It encodes CASSHLNPADTQYF.

For the CDR3, the DNA is TGTGCCAGCAGCTCCGGCGGGGGGAAGGTGAATACGCAGTATTTT. This encodes CASSSGGGKVNTQYF. This rearrangement joins TRBV11-1 to TRBJ2-3; 8 bases align to TRBD2. The CDR3 covers 15 residues. Trimming cost V 4 bases and J 7 bases; bases outside gene matches: 10. Germline CDR1 and CDR2: SGHAT and FQDESV (reference sequence).

This CDR3 is CASSPPGQGLYGYTF. The CDR3 nucleotides read TGTGCCAGCAGCCCCCCAGGACAGGGCCTCTATGGCTACACCTTC. V gene TRBV7-9 combines with J gene TRBJ1-2; TRBD1 agrees at 8 bases. The CDR3 has 15 residues. CDR1 and CDR2 (germline): SEHNR, FQNEAQ (reference sequence). The V and J ends lost 5 bases and 4 bases, in that order; junction bases with no gene match: 9.

The chain joins TRBV19 to TRBJ2-1, with 12 bases lining up with TRBD2. V lost 5 bases, J lost 7 bases, and 6 bases stayed unmatched. The CDR3 extends over 15 amino acids. Germline V gives CDR1 LNHDA, CDR2 SQIVND (reference sequence). CDR3 loop: CASSSSGGAENEQFF. The DNA of the CDR3 is TGTGCCAGTAGTTCTAGCGGGGGGGCTGAGAATGAGCAGTTCTTC.

The genes are TRBV19 and TRBJ2-7; no reliable D call. The germline V gene encodes CDR1 LNHDA and CDR2 SQIVND (reference sequence). The CDR3 runs to 11 residues. CDR3 sequence reads: CARFAVDEQYF. The DNA for the CDR3 is TGTGCTAGATTCGCGGTTGACGAGCAGTACTTC.

The V and J genes are TRBV6-5 and TRBJ2-7; the D is unclear. V was pared by 6 bases and J by 0 bases, with 12 bases between. The CDR3 sequence is 14 residues long. The germline CDR1 and CDR2 sequences are MNHEY and SVGAGI. CDR3 residues: CASSEGWSSYEQYF. The CDR3 bases are TGTGCCAGCAGCGAAGGCTGGAGCTCCTACGAGCAGTACTTC.

V gene TRBV27 combines with J gene TRBJ1-2, with D perhaps TRBD1 (6 bases). Trimming removed 8 bases at V and 8 bases at J, with 18 bases between. Germline lookup yields CDR1 MNHEY and CDR2 SMNVEV (reference sequence). This CDR3 has 13 residues. The CDR3 sequence: CASAKQGWEGYTF. CDR3 DNA sequence: TGTGCCAGCGCCAAACAGGGATGGGAAGGCTACACCTTC.

The J gene is TRBJ2-3, the V gene TRBV5-4; possible D gene TRBD2, 5 bases. The length of the CDR3 is 13 residues. Per the germline V gene, CDR1 is SGHNT and CDR2 is YYREEE (reference sequence). Trimming cost V 1 base and J 5 bases, with 8 bases left between them. In DNA form, the CDR3 reads TGTGCCAGCAGCTTGCCCGCGGGAGATACGCAGTATTTT. This sequence encodes CASSLPAGDTQYF.

The chain combines TRBV30 with TRBJ2-2; tentatively, D is TRBD2 (5 bases). This CDR3 is 13 amino acids long. CDR1 is GTSNPN, CDR2 SVGIG, per germline (reference sequence). The V and J ends lost 0 bases and 6 bases respectively, with 8 bases between them. The CDR3 reads CAWSVGGPGELFF. The CDR3, as DNA: TGTGCCTGGAGTGTAGGAGGCCCCGGGGAGCTGTTTTTT.

The CDR3 coding sequence is TGTGCCAGTAGCAAGGGTCAGCAAGAGACCCAGTACTTC. Protein sequence: CASSKGQQETQYF. The chain uses TRBV19 and TRBJ2-5; D is uncertain. Looked up from germline, CDR1 is LNHDA and CDR2 is SQIVND (reference sequence). The CDR3 contains 13 residues. V gave up 6 bases and J gave up 2 bases, with 10 bases separating them.

In this sample, this clone turned up a few times. For the CDR3, the DNA is TGTGCCAGCAGTTACCGGGGTGACCAAGAGACCCAGTACTTC. It translates to CASSYRGDQETQYF. This sequence joins TRBV6-6 and TRBJ2-5, with D perhaps TRBD2 (5 bases). The V and J ends lost 2 bases and 0 bases respectively, with 7 bases between them. This CDR3 is 14 amino acids long. Germline CDR1 reads MNHNY; CDR2 reads SVGAGI (reference sequence).

V is TRBV18 and J is TRBJ2-7; possible D gene TRBD1, 6 bases. Trimming shortened V by 5 bases and J by 4 bases, and 18 bases separated the two germline ends. The CDR3 length is 15 residues. CDR1 and CDR2 (germline): KGHSH, LQKENI. This chain's CDR3 is CASSSLTGVEYEQYF. The DNA of the CDR3 is TGTGCCAGCTCATCGTTGACAGGCGTGGAATACGAGCAGTACTTC.

V is TRBV5-5 and J is TRBJ2-3; D is unresolved. In germline, CDR1 is SGHKS, CDR2 YYEKEE (reference sequence). Trimming removed 2 bases at V and 0 bases at J, with 7 bases between. The CDR3 runs to 14 residues. The CDR3 sequence: CASSLPTSTDTQYF. Written as DNA, the CDR3 is TGTGCCAGCAGCTTACCAACGAGCACAGATACGCAGTATTTT.

This clone was seen only once. V is TRBV6-1 and J is TRBJ2-2, with 9 positions matching TRBD2. Germline V gene lookup returns CDR1 MNHNS and CDR2 SASEGT. After removal of 7 bases from V and 2 bases from J, the junction contained 5 bases not matched to a gene. The CDR3 covers 15 residues. CDR3 loop: CASNPGLANTGELFF. CDR3 nucleotide sequence: TGTGCCAGCAACCCGGGACTAGCAAACACCGGGGAGCTGTTTTTT.

The V gene is TRBV7-2, the J gene TRBJ1-6; the D gene is possibly TRBD1 (5 bases). CDR3 length equals 16 residues. Trimming shortened V by 5 bases and J by 10 bases, and 21 bases separated the two germline ends. The germline CDR1 and CDR2 sequences are SGHTA and FQGNSA. CDR3 sequence (DNA): TGTGCCAGCAGCCGGGGAAGAGGACAATCGAGCTCACCCCTCCACTTT. Translating gives CASSRGRGQSSSPLHF.

This chain joins TRBV7-2 and TRBJ2-5; D possibly matches TRBD1 or TRBD2 (5 bases each). The CDR3 is 13 residues long. Trimming cost V 8 bases and J 1 base, with 11 bases left between them. The V gene's germline CDR1 is SGHTA and CDR2 FQGNSA. CDR3 sequence: CASVRGVQETQYF. For the CDR3, the DNA is TGTGCCAGCGTAAGAGGGGTCCAAGAGACCCAGTACTTC.

The chain carries TRBV11-3 and TRBJ2-1; D is unresolved. The V and J ends lost 1 base and 12 bases respectively, with 7 bases between them. Germline V gives CDR1 SGHNT, CDR2 YENEEA. This CDR3 region has 11 residues. The CDR3 sequence: CASSLGMGQFF. The CDR3 DNA reads TGTGCCAGCAGCTTAGGAATGGGGCAGTTCTTC.

This rearrangement joins TRBV5-1 to TRBJ1-4; D not certain. Looked up from germline, CDR1 is SGHRS and CDR2 is YFSETQ. Trimming took 4 bases from V and 1 from J, leaving 8 bases between them. This CDR3 spans 14 amino acids. This CDR3 reads CASSTGRTNEKLFF. The CDR3, as DNA: TGCGCCAGCAGCACTGGGAGAACTAATGAAAAACTGTTTTTT.

The chain employs TRBV27 and TRBJ1-6; maybe TRBD1 (6 bases). The CDR3 length is 14 residues. The germline V gene has CDR1 MNHEY and CDR2 SMNVEV (reference sequence). V was shortened by 3 bases and J by 9 bases, with 12 bases between the two germline ends. The DNA of the CDR3 is TGTGCCAGCAGTTTTGGGACATTCCTTTCACCCCTCCACTTT. This gives the protein CASSFGTFLSPLHF.

The chain employs TRBV27 and TRBJ2-3; a weak D match, TRBD1 (5 bases). The ends were cut back, 5 bases at V and 4 bases at J, with 10 bases in the middle. The CDR3 is made up of 13 amino acids. CDR1 and CDR2 (germline): MNHEY, SMNVEV (reference sequence). CDR3 sequence: CASSAQGADTQYF. CDR3 sequence (DNA): TGTGCCAGCAGTGCCCAGGGTGCAGATACGCAGTATTTT.

The CDR3 here is CASSVDQGNQPQHF. CDR3 nucleotide sequence: TGTGCCAGCAGCGTAGACCAGGGCAATCAGCCCCAGCATTTT. V is TRBV9 and J is TRBJ1-5; D is uncertain. Per germline, CDR1 SGDLS and CDR2 YYNGEE. This CDR3 has 14 amino acids. Deletions cut 0 bases from V and 2 bases from J, with 6 bases between.

V usage is TRBV11-1 and J usage is TRBJ2-2; maybe TRBD1 (6 bases). CDR1 and CDR2 from the germline V gene are SGHAT and FQDESV (reference sequence). Trimming removed 1 base from V and 4 bases from J, with 13 bases in between. The CDR3 contains 16 residues. CDR3: CASSLGSGVGTGELFF. The CDR3 DNA reads TGTGCCAGCAGCTTAGGATCAGGGGTTGGCACCGGGGAGCTGTTTTTT.

The V call is TRBV28, the J call TRBJ1-4; D remains ambiguous. Trimming removed 5 bases from V and 4 bases from J, with 14 bases in between. Per germline, CDR1 MDHEN and CDR2 SYDVKM. There are 15 residues in the CDR3. CDR3 amino acids: CASSLTSKLNEKLFF. CDR3 DNA sequence: TGTGCCAGCAGTCTAACGAGCAAGCTTAATGAAAAACTGTTTTTT.

The chain joins TRBV12-2 to TRBJ2-1; the DNA was not used to check the table's D call, TRBD2. TRBV12-2 has pseudogene status. The CDR3 spans 15 residues. As DNA, the CDR3 is TGTGCAAGTCGCTTATGTAGCGGGAGGGCCTATGAGCAGTTCTTC. Translated: CASRLCSGRAYEQFF.

J is TRBJ1-1 and V is TRBV6-1; 7 positions match TRBD1. V was clipped by 6 bases and J by 0 bases; unmatched bases: 7. Per germline, CDR1 MNHNS and CDR2 SASEGT. The CDR3 spans 15 residues. The CDR3 protein is CASSAGTAMNTEAFF. In DNA, the CDR3 is TGTGCCAGCAGCGCCGGGACAGCTATGAACACTGAAGCTTTCTTT.

This rearrangement joins TRBV30 to TRBJ2-1; 8 bases match TRBD1. The ends lost 3 bases at V and 8 bases at J; junction bases unmatched: 9. Germline V lookup: CDR1 GTSNPN, CDR2 SVGIG (reference sequence). This CDR3 region has 14 residues. The CDR3 region is CAWSSGQVLDEQFF. CDR3 sequence (DNA): TGTGCCTGGAGCTCGGGACAGGTCTTGGATGAGCAGTTCTTC.

The V and J genes are TRBV19 and TRBJ2-7, with 7 bases identical to TRBD1. Germline loops: CDR1 LNHDA, CDR2 SQIVND (reference sequence). V gave up 5 bases and J gave up 1 base; unmatched junction bases: 8. The CDR3 extends over 15 amino acids. The CDR3 loop reads CASSVYRDRSYEQYF. In nucleotides, the CDR3 is TGTGCCAGTAGTGTTTACCGGGACAGATCCTACGAGCAGTACTTC.

The chain joins TRBV4-1 to TRBJ1-3; TRBD1 is a possible D gene (5 bases). CDR3 size: 14 residues. V lost 0 bases to trimming and J lost 4 bases, with 7 bases between them. In germline, CDR1 is MGHRA, CDR2 YSYEKL. The CDR3: CASSQERQGNTIYF. In DNA form, the CDR3 reads TGCGCCAGCAGCCAAGAGCGACAGGGAAACACCATATATTTT.